This TCR beta chain appears in the sequencing data of a study of T cell repertoires in cytomegalovirus infection (dated by TCRdb to between 2019 and 2020). With respect to the entire study: Donor HLA type was relevant to the analysis, because carriage of CMV infection together with the matching HLA type was indicated by public TCR beta signatures. General conclusions and limits of the study: Cumulative frequency of public TCR beta family members discriminated carriers of CMV infection plus the relevant HLA type in this cohort and an independent approximately 340-donor cohort. The ex vivo response was dominated by HLA-C-restricted CMV-specific TCR beta clonotypes, which also provided the single most frequent clonotype in two of eight donors.

In its sample, this clonotype was seen a few times. Its target antigen remains unknown. One base away there is no much larger clone; base qualities are not given. The data were produced on an Illumina HiSeq 1500. TCRdb redid the processing of the public reads, applying fastp at Q25 and MiXCR, and retained in-frame beta chains. Entries that share a CDR3 protein sequence are merged under the most common genes and DNA. This sample is represented by about 530,000 distinct CDR3 sequences; around 27% of them were singletons. The ten largest clones represent about 13% of the sample. Input material: PBMCs. The TCR comes from a human donor in good health (CMV status not recorded). Some clones in this sample may be carry-over from other donors' samples.

The DNA is TGTGCCAGCAGTGAAGAGCAGGGGTTTTCACCCCTCCACTTT. Protein translation: CASSEEQGFSPLHF. The chain is encoded by TRBV2 joined to TRBJ1-6; TRBD1 is a weak D gene call, 6 bases matching. From a lookup of the germline V gene, CDR1 and CDR2 are SNHLY and FYNNEI. The junction carries 10 bases between V and J, which are trimmed by 1 base and 9 bases respectively. The CDR3 runs 14 residues from the cysteine to the phenylalanine. Of the read, only the CDR3 DNA is kept; its 42 bases are in frame from base 1. Outside the CDR3, residues come from the reference TRBV2 and TRBJ1-6 proteins, so the full variable domain is: EPEVTQTPSHQVTQMGQEVILRCVPISNHLYFYWYRQILGQKVEFLVSFYNNEISEKSEIFDDQFSVERPDGSNFTLKIRSTKLEDSAMYFCASSEEQGFSPLHFGNGTRLTVT.